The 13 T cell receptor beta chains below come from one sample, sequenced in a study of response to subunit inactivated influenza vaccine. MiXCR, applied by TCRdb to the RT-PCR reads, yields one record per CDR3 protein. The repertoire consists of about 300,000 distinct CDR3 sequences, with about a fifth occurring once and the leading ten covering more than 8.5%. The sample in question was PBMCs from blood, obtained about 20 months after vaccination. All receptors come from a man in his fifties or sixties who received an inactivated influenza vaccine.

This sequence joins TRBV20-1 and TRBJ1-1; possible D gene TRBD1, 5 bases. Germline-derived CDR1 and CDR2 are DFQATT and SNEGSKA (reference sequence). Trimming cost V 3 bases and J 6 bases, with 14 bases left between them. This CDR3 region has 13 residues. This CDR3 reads CSASGDRGAEAFF. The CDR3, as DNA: TGCAGTGCTAGTGGTGACAGAGGCGCTGAAGCTTTCTTT.

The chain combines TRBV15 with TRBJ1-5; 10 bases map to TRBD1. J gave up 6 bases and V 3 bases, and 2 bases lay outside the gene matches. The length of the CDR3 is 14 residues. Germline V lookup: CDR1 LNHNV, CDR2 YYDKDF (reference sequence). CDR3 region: CATSRDRGIQPQHF. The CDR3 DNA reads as TGTGCCACCAGCAGGGACAGGGGGATTCAGCCCCAGCATTTT.

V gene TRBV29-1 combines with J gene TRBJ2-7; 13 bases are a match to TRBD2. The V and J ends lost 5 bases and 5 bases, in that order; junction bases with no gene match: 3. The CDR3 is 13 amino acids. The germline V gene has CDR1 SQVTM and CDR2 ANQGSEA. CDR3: CSVRTSGGNEQYF. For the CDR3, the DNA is TGCAGCGTTAGGACTAGCGGGGGAAACGAGCAGTACTTC.

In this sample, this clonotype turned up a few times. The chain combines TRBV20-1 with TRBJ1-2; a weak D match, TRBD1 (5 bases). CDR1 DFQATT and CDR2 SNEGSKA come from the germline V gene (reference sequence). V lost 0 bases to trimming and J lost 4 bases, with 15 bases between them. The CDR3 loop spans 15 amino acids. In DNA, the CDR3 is TGCAGTGCTAGAGATCTTGTAGGGGAAGGCTATGGCTACACCTTC. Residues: CSARDLVGEGYGYTF.

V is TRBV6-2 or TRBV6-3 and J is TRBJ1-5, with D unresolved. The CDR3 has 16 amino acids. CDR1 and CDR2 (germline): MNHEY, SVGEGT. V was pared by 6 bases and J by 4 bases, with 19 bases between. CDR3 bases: TGTGCCAGCAGATATAACCGGGCCGCTAGAAATCAGCCCCAGCATTTT. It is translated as CASRYNRAARNQPQHF.

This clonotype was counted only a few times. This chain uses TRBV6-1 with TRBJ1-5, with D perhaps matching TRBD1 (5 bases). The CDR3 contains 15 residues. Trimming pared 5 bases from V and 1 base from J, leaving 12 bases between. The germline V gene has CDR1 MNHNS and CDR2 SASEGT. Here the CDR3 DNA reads TGTGCCAGCAGTCCAATTCGGGGGAGCAATCAGCCCCAGCATTTT. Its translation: CASSPIRGSNQPQHF.

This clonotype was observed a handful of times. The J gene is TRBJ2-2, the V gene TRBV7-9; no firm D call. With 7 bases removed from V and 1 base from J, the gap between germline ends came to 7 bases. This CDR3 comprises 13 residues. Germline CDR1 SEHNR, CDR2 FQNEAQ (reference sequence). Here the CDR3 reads CASKAVNTGELFF. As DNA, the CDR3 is TGTGCCAGCAAGGCGGTGAACACCGGGGAGCTGTTTTTT.

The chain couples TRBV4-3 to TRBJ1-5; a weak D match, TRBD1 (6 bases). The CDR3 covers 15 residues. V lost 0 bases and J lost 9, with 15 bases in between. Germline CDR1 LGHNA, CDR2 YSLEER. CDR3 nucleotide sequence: TGCGCCAGCAGCCAAGAAAGGGCAGGGGTTGGGCCCCAGCATTTT. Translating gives CASSQERAGVGPQHF.

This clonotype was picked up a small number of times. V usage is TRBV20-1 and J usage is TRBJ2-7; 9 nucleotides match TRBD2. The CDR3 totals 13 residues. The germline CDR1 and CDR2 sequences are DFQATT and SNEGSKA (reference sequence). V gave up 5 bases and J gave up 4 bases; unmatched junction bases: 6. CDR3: CSAVRLADYEQYF. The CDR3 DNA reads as TGCAGTGCTGTCCGACTAGCGGATTACGAGCAGTACTTC.

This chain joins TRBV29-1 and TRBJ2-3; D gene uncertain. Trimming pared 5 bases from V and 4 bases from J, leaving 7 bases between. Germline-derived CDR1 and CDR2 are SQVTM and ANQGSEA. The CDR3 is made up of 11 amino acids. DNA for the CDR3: TGCAGCGTTTACAGTGCAGATACGCAGTATTTT. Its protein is CSVYSADTQYF.

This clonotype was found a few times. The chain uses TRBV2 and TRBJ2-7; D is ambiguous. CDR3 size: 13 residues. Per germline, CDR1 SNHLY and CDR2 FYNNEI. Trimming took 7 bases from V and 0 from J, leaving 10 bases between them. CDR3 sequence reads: CASTSGNSYEQYF. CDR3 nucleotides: TGTGCCAGCACCTCTGGCAACTCCTACGAGCAGTACTTC.

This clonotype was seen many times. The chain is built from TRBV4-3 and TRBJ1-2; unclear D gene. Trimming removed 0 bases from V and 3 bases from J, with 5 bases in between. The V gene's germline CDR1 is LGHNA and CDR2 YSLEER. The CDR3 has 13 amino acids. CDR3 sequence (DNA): TGCGCCAGCAGCCAAGACAGTTACTATGGCTACACCTTC. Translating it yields CASSQDSYYGYTF.

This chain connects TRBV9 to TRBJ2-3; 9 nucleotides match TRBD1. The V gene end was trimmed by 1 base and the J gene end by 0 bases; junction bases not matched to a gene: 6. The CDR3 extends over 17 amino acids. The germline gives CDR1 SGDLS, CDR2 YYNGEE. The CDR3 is CASSVRVGTGSTDTQYF. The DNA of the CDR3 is TGTGCCAGCAGCGTAAGGGTCGGGACAGGGAGCACAGATACGCAGTATTTT.